The clone carrying this TCR beta chain was found a few times. V was clipped by 0 bases and J by 0 bases, with 9 bases between them. This CDR3 spans 16 amino acids. Germline CDR1 and CDR2: SGHRS and YFSETQ. The method was immunoSEQ multiplex PCR; TCRdb's version includes in-frame clones alone and lacks a portion of them. The table shows 150,000 to 200,000 clones, with roughly 84% occurring only once. This sample is drawn from a study of blood T cell repertoires in COVID-19. The chain uses TRBV5-1 and TRBJ2-2; D remains unclear. This sequence originates from a man between 70 and 80 years old who had been exposed to COVID-19. The source material was PBMCs or T cells enriched from blood (not recorded which). The chain's CDR3 is CASSLETTPNTGELFF. The CDR3 DNA follows: TGCGCCAGCAGCTTGGAGACAACCCCGAACACCGGGGAGCTGTTTTTT.